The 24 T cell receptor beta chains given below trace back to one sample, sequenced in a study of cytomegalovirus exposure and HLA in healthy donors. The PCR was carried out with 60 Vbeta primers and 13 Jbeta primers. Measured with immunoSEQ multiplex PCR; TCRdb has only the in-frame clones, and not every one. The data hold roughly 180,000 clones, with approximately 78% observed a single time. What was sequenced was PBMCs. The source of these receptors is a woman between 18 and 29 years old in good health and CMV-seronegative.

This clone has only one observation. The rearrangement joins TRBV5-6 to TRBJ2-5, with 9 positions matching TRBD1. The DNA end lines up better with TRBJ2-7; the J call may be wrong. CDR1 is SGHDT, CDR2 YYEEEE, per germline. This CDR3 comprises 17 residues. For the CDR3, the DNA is TGTGCCAGCAGCTTGGCCAGCCTGGACAGGGGACTCTACGAGCAGTACTTC. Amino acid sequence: CASSLASLDRGLYEQYF.

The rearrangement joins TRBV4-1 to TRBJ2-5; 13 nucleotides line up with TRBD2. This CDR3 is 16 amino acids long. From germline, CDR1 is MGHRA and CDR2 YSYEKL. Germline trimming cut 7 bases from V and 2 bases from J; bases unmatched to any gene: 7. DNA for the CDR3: TGCGCCAGCACCTGGGGGACTAGCGGGACTCAAGAGACCCAGTACTTC. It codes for CASTWGTSGTQETQYF.

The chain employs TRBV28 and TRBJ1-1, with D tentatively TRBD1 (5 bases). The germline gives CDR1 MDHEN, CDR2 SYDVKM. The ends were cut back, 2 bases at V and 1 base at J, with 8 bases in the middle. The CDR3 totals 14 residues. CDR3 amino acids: CASSLAGGNTEAFF. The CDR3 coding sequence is TGTGCCAGCAGTTTAGCCGGGGGGAACACTGAAGCTTTCTTT.

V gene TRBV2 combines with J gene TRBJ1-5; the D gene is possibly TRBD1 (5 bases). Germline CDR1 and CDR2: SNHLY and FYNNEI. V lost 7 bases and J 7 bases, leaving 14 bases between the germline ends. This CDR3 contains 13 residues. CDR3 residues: CASKGTSGQPQHF. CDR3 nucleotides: TGTGCCAGCAAAGGGACTTCGGGGCAGCCCCAGCATTTT. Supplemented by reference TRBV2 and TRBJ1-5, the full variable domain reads EPEVTQTPSHQVTQMGQEVILRCVPISNHLYFYWYRQILGQKVEFLVSFYNNEISEKSEIFDDQFSVERPDGSNFTLKIRSTKLEDSAMYFCASKGTSGQPQHFGDGTRLSIL.

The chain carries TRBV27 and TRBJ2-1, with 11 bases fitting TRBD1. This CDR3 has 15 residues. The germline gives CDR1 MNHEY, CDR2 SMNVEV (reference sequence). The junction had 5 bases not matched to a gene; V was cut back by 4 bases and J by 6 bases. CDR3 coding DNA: TGTGCCAGCAGTTCCGGGACAGGGGGAGGCAATGAGCAGTTCTTC. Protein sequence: CASSSGTGGGNEQFF.

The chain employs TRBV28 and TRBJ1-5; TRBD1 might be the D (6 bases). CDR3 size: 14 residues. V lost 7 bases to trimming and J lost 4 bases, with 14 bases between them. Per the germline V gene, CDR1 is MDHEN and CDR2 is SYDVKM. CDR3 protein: CASKGQPWNQPQHF. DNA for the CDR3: TGTGCCAGCAAAGGACAGCCCTGGAATCAGCCCCAGCATTTT.

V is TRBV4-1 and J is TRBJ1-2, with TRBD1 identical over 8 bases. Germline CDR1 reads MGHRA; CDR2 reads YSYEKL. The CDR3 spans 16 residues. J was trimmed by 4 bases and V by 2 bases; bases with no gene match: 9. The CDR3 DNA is TGCGCCAGCAGCCAAAGATCATGGGACAGGTTCTATGGCTACACCTTC. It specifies CASSQRSWDRFYGYTF.

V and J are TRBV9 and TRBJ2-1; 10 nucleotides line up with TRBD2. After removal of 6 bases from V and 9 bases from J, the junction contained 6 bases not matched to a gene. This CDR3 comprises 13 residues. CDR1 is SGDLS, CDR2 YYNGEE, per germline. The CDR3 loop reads CASNPAGGGEQFF. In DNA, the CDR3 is TGTGCCAGCAATCCAGCGGGAGGGGGTGAGCAGTTCTTC.

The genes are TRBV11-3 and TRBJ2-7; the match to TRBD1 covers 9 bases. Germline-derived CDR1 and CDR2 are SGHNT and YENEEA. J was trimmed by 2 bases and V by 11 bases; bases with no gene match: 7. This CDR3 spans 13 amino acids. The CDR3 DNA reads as TGTGCCGAACCGGGACAGGGACCCTACGAGCAGTACTTC. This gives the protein CAEPGQGPYEQYF.

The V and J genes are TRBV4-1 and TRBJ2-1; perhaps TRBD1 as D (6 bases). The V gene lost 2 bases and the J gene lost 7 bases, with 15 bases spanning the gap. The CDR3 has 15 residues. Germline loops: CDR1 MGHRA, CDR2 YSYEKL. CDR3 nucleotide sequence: TGCGCCAGCAGCCAAACGCAGGGGACCGGGAATGAGCAGTTCTTC. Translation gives CASSQTQGTGNEQFF.

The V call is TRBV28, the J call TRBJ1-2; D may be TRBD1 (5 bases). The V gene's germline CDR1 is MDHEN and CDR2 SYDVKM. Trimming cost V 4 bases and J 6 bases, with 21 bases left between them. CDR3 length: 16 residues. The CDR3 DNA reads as TGTGCCAGCAGTTGGAGCCCCTTTACGGGGGTCAATGGCTACACCTTC. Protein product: CASSWSPFTGVNGYTF.

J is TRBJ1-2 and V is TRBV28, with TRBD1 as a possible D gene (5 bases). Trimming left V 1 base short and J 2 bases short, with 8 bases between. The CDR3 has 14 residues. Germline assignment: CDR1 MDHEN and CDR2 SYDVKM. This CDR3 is CASSLFTGNYGYTF. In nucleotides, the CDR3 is TGTGCCAGCAGTTTATTTACAGGCAACTATGGCTACACCTTC.

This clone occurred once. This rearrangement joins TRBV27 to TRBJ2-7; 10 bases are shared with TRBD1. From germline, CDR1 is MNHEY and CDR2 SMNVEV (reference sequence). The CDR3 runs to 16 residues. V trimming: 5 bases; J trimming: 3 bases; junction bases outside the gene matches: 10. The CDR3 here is CASSGIGQGVFYEQYF. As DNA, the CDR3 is TGTGCCAGCAGTGGTATCGGACAGGGGGTTTTCTACGAGCAGTACTTC.

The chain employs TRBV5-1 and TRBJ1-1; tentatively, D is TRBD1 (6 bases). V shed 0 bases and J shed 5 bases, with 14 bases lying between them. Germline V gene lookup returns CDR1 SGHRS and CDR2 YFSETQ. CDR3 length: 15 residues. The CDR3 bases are TGCGCCAGCAGCTTGGAGGGGGGGAGAGGTACTGAAGCTTTCTTT. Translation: CASSLEGGRGTEAFF.

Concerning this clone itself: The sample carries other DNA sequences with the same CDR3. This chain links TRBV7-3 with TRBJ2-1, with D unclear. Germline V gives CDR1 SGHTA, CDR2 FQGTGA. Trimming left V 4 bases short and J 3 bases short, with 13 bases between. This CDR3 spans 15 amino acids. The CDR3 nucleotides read TGTGCCAGCAGCTCTCGATTGGCGGACTACAATGAGCAGTTCTTC. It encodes CASSSRLADYNEQFF. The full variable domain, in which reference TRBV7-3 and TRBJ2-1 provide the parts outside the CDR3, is GAGVSQTPSNKVTEKGKYVELRCDPISGHTALYWYRQSLGQGPEFLIYFQGTGAADDSGLPNDRFFAVRPEGSVSTLKIQRTERGDSAVYLCASSSRLADYNEQFFGPGTRLTVL.

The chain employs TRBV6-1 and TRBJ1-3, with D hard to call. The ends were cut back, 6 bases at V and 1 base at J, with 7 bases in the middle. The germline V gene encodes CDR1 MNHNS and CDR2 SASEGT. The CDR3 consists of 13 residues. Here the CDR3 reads CASREGSGNTIYF. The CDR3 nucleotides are TGTGCCAGCAGGGAGGGATCTGGAAACACCATATATTTT.

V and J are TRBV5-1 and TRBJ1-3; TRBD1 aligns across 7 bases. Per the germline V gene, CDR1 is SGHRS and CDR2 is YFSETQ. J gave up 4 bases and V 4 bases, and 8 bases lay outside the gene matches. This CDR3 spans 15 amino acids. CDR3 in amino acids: CASSGETGKGNTIYF. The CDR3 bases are TGCGCCAGCAGCGGAGAGACAGGGAAAGGAAACACCATATATTTT.

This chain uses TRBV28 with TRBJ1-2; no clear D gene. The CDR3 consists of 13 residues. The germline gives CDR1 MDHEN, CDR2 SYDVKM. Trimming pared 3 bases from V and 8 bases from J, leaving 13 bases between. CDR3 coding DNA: TGTGCCAGCAGTTTGGGAGTAGTGGGCGGCTACACCTTC. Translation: CASSLGVVGGYTF.

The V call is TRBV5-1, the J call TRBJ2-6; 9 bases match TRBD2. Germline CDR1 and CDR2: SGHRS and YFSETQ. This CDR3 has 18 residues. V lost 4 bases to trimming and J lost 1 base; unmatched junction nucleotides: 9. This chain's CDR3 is CASSLSSGARSGANVLTF. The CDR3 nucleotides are TGCGCCAGCAGCCTCTCTAGCGGGGCCCGTTCTGGGGCCAACGTCCTGACTTTC.

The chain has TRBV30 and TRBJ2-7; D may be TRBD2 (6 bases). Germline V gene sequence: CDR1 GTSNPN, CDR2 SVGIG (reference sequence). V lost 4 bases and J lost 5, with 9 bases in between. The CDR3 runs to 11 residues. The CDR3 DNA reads TGTGCCTGGACCCGGACTAACGAGCAGTACTTC. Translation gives CAWTRTNEQYF.

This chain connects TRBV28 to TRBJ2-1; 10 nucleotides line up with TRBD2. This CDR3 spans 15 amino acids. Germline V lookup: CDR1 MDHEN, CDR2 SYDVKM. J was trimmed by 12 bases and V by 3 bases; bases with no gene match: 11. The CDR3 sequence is CASSFGLAGAYRQFF. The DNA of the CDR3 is TGTGCCAGCAGTTTCGGGCTAGCGGGAGCGTATCGGCAGTTCTTC. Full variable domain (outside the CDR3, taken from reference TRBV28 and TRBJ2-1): DVKVTQSSRYLVKRTGEKVFLECVQDMDHENMFWYRQDPGLGLRLIYFSYDVKMKEKGDIPEGYSVSREKKERFSLILESASTNQTSMYLCASSFGLAGAYRQFFGPGTRLTVL.

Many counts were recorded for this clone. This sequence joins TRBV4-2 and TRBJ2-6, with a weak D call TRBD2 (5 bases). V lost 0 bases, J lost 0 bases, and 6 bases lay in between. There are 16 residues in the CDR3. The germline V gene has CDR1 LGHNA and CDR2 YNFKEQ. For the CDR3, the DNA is TGTGCCAGCAGCCAAGATCGGGGCTCTGGGGCCAACGTCCTGACTTTC. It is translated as CASSQDRGSGANVLTF.

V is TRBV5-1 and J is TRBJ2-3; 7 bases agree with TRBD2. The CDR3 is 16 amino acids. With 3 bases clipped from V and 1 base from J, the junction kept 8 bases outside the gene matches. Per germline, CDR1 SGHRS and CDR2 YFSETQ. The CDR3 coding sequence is TGCGCCAGCAGCTCCGCTAGCGGAACCCGCACAGATACGCAGTATTTT. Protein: CASSSASGTRTDTQYF.

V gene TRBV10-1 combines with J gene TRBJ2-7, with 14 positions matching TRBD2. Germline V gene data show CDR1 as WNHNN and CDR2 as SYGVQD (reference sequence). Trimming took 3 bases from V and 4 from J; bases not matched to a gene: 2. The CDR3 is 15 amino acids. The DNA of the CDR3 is TGCGCCAGCAGTGACTGGACTAGCGGGAGGTACGAGCAGTACTTC. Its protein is CASSDWTSGRYEQYF.